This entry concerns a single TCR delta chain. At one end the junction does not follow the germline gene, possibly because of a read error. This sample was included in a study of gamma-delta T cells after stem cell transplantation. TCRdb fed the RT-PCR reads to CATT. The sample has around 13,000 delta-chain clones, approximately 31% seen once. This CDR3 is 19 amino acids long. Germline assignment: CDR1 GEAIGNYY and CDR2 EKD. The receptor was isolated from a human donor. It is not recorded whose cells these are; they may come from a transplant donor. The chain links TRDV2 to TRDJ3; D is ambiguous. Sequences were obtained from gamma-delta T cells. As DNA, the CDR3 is TGTGCCTGTGACACCCTCCACCCCGCTTTCTCCTTGGACACCCGACAGATGTTTTTC. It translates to CACDTLHPAFSLDTRQMFF.